The source of this T cell receptor (beta chain) is a study of shared clonotypes between healthy human individuals. CDR3 length: 16 residues. V trimming: 3 bases; J trimming: 6 bases; junction bases outside the gene matches: 12. CDR1 is KGHSH, CDR2 LQKENI, per germline. The data were produced by immunoSEQ multiplex PCR, yet TCRdb's version contains in-frame clones alone and is incomplete. The table includes under 2.5 million clones, approximately 90% detected once. The sequenced material came from naive CD4+ T cells from PBMCs. Subset here: CD45RA+ positively selected. The TCR comes from a man aged 18 to 35 in good health. Some clones in this sample may be carry-over from other donors' samples. The J gene is TRBJ2-7, the V gene TRBV18; 9 bases map to TRBD1. CDR3 loop: CASSPGDRDRSGEQYF. The CDR3 DNA reads as TGTGCCAGCTCACCCGGGGACAGGGATCGATCAGGCGAGCAGTACTTC.